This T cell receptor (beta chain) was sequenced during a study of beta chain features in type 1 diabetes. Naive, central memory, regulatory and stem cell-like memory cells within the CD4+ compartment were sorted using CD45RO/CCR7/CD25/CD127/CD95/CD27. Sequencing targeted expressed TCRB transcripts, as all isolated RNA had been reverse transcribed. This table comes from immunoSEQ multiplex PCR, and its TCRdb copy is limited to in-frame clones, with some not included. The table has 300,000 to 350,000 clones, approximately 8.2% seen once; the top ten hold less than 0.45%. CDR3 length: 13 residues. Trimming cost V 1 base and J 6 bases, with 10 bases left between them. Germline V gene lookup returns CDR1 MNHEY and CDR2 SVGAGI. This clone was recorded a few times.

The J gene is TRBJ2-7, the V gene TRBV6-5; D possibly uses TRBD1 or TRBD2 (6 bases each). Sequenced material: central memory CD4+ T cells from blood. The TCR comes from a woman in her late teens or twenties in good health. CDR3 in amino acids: CASSYWGAGEQYF. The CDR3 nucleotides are TGTGCCAGCAGTTACTGGGGGGCCGGCGAGCAGTACTTC.